The present entry profiles one T cell receptor beta chain with its context. This clonotype has ten or more counts. What antigen it recognizes has not been identified. No much larger clone exists at a distance of one base, and base qualities are not known. The listed sequencing device is Illumina HiSeq 2500. Quantitative 5'-RACE with molecular barcodes was used to prepare TCR beta libraries. The published analysis was carried out like this. A new computational method, built on a probabilistic model of VDJ rearrangement, was used to identify disease-linked TCR variants. TCRdb trimmed public reads at Q25 via fastp, called clones via MiXCR and kept in-frame beta chains. Entries are consolidated by CDR3 protein sequence, retaining the most common genes and DNA. The V and J calls come from TCRdb's annotation, not from the publication. The sample has around 88,000 distinct CDR3 sequences on record, approximately 9% of them singletons. Roughly 4.6% of the sample comes from the top ten.

The data belong to a study of CD8 T cells in ankylosing spondylitis (dated by TCRdb to about 2017). Describing the broader study: The study set out to find disease-linked TCR variants by profiling T cell receptor beta repertoires in ankylosing spondylitis patients and healthy donors. The full study cohort was made up of roughly 25 ankylosing spondylitis patients and over 90 healthy donors. Peripheral blood was sampled, and synovial fluid was also collected from ankylosing spondylitis patients. Overall study results and their limits: Some motif variants had previously been reported in the synovial fluid and blood of reactive arthritis patients, which suggests shared mechanisms of disease initiation. According to the report, matched synovial fluid samples from ankylosing spondylitis patients were significantly enriched for the disease-linked clones. The disease-linked clones showed a CD8+ phenotype and occurred at relatively low frequencies in peripheral blood. Blood from ankylosing spondylitis patients appeared to be characterized by a TCR beta motif made up of seven or eight highly homologous amino acid variants.

V is shortened by 1 base, J by 0 bases, and the region joining them spans 8 bases. Looking up the germline V gene (reference sequence) yields CDR1 SGHKS and CDR2 YYEKEE. Reading from cysteine to phenylalanine, the CDR3 counts 16 amino acids. Only the CDR3 region is kept as DNA, spanning 48 bases read in frame from base 1. The rearrangement joined TRBV5-5 to TRBJ2-6; a tentative D call is TRBD1 (5 bases match). The TCR comes from a male donor with ankylosing spondylitis or in good health (not recorded which). Sequencing was performed on blood, either unsorted or a sorted T cell fraction (not recorded which). The CDR3 protein: CASSLWGGSGANVLTF. Here is the DNA: TGTGCCAGCAGCTTGTGGGGCGGCTCTGGGGCCAACGTCCTGACTTTC.